Sequencing of this T cell receptor beta chain was carried out in a study of blood T cell repertoires in COVID-19. For the study at large: Donors in the United States, Italy and Spain gave samples during acute or convalescent COVID-19. The analysed material was cDNA or gDNA that came from T cells, B-cell-depleted T cells, or PBMCs.

Authors' processing steps: Estimated nucleated cell counts came from reference gene primer amplification. Repertoires were generated with immunoSEQ multiplex PCR, while TCRdb's copy carries only in-frame clones and drops some. The DNA gave D and trimming, while V, J and clone size come from that table. The sample shows over 100,000 clones, approximately 87% of them seen only once. This CDR3 has 12 amino acids. V shed 2 bases and J shed 3 bases, with 5 bases lying between them. In germline, CDR1 is GTSNPN, CDR2 SVGIG (reference sequence). This clone was detected only a few times. The specimen sequenced was peripheral blood. The receptor was isolated from a woman in her 50s with acute or convalescent COVID-19. The genes are TRBV30 and TRBJ1-5; D remains unclear. The CDR3 protein is CAWSNLNQPQHF. The CDR3 coding sequence is TGTGCCTGGAGTAATCTCAATCAGCCCCAGCATTTT.